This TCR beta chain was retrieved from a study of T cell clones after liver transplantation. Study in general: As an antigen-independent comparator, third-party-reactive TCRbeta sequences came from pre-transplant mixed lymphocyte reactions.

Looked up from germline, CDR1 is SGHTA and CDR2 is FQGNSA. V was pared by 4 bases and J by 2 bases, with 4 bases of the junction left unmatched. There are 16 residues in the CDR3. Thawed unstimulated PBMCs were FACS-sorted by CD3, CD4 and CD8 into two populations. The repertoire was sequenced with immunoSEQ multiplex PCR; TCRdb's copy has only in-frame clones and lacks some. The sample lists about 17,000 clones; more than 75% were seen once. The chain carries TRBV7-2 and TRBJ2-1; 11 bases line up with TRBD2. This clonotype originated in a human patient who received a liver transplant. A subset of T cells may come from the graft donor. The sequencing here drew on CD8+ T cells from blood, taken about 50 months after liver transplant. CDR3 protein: CASSSVAGGTYNEQFF. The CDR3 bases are TGTGCCAGCAGCTCCGTAGCGGGGGGGACCTACAATGAGCAGTTCTTC.